Sequencing of this T cell receptor (beta chain) was carried out in a study of blood T cell repertoires in COVID-19 (dated by TCRdb to 2018 to 2021). About the investigation overall: Collaborator samples came from the United States, Italy and Spain and covered acute and convalescent phases of COVID-19. A freely available public database, intended as a resource for researchers studying the immune response to SARS-CoV-2, is where the repertoires were released. Subjects who had been exposed to COVID-19, were actively infected with it, or had recovered from it provided the deeply sampled blood TCRbeta repertoires that made up the dataset. Where HLA class I and class II types were available, the types were taken from metadata supplied by the sample provider, not from assay-based typing. The samples were drawn from two sources: the first 160 participants of the ongoing ImmuneRACE study, and fewer than 1,500 subjects contributed by 6 global collaborators. The material from the prospective study consisted of cDNA or gDNA derived from T cells, B-cell-depleted T cells, or PBMCs. Sample metadata almost always included a de-identified subject ID, COVID-19 status, age in years and sex.

General study outcomes and caveats: The amount of clinical and demographic metadata varied by source and participant and was provided uncurated.

CDR1 and CDR2, per the germline V gene, are MNHEY and SVGAGI. The CDR3, from cysteine to phenylalanine, totals 16 residues. CDR3 DNA is the only sequence kept; it has 48 bases, read in frame from the first base. Compared with germline, V lacks 4 bases and J lacks 0 bases; bases without a gene match: 6. TCRbeta CDR3 regions were amplified from genomic DNA by means of the immunoSEQ Assay, a bias-controlled multiplex PCR. The authors' analysis ran thus. Nucleated cell counts per sample were estimated from amplification of reference gene primers within the assay. To quantify the absolute abundance of each unique TCRbeta CDR3 rearrangement, sequence reads were collapsed and filtered. For each sample, productive Simpson clonality was calculated as the square root of Simpson's diversity index across productive rearrangements. TCRdb carries this immuneACCESS record with in-frame sequences only. Its versions omit some clonotypes, under half of them owing to an unresolved V gene in the studies checked, with the rest unexplained. The DNA gave D and trimming, while V, J and clone size come from that table. The sample includes tens of thousands of clones, with approximately 71% observed a single time. Together, the top ten hold under 3% of the sample.

One collaborating source in Seattle enrolled patients during active infection and followed them longitudinally through the course of disease. Collaborating institutions collected whole blood in K2EDTA tubes following their own protocols. For TCRbeta analysis, collaborators shipped samples in one of three forms: frozen whole blood, isolated PBMCs, or DNA extracted from either of those sample types. On this clone itself: It has no known antigen specificity. Base qualities were left out, and no much larger clone turns up one base away.

This chain is built from TRBV6-5 and TRBJ2-7; 10 bases in the junction line up with TRBD2. Sequenced input: peripheral blood. The clonotype was recovered from a man in his 70s with COVID-19, enrolled during active disease. The CDR3 reads as follows: CASSLLAGGLSYEQYF. In nucleotides, the sequence is TGTGCCAGCAGTTTGTTAGCGGGGGGTCTCTCCTACGAGCAGTACTTC.